Sequencing of this T cell receptor beta chain was carried out in a study of blood T cell repertoires in COVID-19. Germline V gene data show CDR1 as ENHRY and CDR2 as SYGVKD. V shed 4 bases and J 3 bases; nucleotides not matched to a gene: 5. This CDR3 contains 15 residues. TCRdb's table, derived via immunoSEQ multiplex PCR, lists solely in-frame clones and lacks some. The table records some 240,000 clones, around 85% of them present only once. The source of this sequence is a woman in her 70s with COVID-19, enrolled during active disease. The chain is built from TRBV10-3 and TRBJ2-3, with 9 positions matching TRBD1. Sequencing used peripheral blood. CDR3 region: CAISAFGTGTDTQYF. CDR3 sequence (DNA): TGTGCCATCAGTGCATTTGGGACAGGGACAGATACGCAGTATTTT.